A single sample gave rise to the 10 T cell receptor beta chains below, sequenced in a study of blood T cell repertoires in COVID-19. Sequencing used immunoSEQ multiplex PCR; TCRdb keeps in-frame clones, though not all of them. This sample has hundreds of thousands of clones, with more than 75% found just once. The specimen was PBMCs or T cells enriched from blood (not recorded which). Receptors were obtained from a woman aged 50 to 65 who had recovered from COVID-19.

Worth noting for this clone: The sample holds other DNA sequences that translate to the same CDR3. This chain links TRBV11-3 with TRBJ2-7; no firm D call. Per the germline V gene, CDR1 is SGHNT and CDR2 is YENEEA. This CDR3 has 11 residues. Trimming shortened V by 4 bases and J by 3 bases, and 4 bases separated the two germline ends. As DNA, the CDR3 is TGTGCCAGCAGCTCCTACTACGAGCAGTACTTC. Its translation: CASSSYYEQYF.

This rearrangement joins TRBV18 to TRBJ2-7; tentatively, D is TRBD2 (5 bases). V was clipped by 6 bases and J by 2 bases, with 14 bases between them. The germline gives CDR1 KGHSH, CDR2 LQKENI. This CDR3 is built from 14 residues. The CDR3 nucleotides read TGTGCCAGCTCCCCGTCGGGGTTGACCTACGAGCAGTACTTC. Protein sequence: CASSPSGLTYEQYF. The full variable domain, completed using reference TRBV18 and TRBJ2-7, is NAGVMQNPRHLVRRRGQEARLRCSPMKGHSHVYWYRQLPEEGLKFMVYLQKENIIDESGMPKERFSAEFPKEGPSILRIQQVVRGDSAAYFCASSPSGLTYEQYFGPGTRLTVT.

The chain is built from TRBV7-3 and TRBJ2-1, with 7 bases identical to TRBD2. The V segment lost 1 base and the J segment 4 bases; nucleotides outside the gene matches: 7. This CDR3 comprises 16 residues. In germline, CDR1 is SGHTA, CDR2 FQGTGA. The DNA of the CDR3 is TGTGCCAGCAGCTTAATGGGGTCAGCGGGGTACAATGAGCAGTTCTTC. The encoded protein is CASSLMGSAGYNEQFF.

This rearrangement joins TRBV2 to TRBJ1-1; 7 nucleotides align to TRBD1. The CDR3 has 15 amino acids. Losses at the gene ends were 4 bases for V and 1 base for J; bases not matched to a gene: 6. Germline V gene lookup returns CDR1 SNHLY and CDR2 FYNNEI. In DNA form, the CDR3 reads TGTGCCAGCAGTGTACAGGGGATTGCGAACACTGAAGCTTTCTTT. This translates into CASSVQGIANTEAFF.

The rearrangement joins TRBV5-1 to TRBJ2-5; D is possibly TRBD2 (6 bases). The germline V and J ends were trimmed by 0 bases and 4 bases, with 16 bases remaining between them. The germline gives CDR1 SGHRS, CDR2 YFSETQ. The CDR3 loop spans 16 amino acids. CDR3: CASSLGGALPSETQYF. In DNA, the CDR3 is TGCGCCAGCAGCTTGGGCGGGGCCCTACCATCAGAGACCCAGTACTTC.

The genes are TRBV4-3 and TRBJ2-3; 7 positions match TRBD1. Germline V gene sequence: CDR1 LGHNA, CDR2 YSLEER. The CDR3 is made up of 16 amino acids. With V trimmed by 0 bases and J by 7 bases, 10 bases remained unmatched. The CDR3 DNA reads TGCGCCAGCAGCCAAGAATCGGCAGGGGGTGAAAATACGCAGTATTTT. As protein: CASSQESAGGENTQYF.

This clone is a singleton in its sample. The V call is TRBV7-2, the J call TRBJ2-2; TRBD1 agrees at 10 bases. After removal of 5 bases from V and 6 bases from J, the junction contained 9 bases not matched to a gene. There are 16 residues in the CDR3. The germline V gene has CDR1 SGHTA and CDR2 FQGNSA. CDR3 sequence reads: CASSQPGQGRSGELFF. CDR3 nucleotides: TGTGCCAGCAGCCAGCCGGGACAGGGGCGATCCGGGGAGCTGTTTTTT.

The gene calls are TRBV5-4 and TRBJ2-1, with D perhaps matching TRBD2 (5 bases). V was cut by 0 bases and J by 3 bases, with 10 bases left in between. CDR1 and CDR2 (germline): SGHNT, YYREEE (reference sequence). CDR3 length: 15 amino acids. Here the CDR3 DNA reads TGTGCCAGCAGCTTGGGACTACAGAACTACAATGAGCAGTTCTTC. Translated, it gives CASSLGLQNYNEQFF.

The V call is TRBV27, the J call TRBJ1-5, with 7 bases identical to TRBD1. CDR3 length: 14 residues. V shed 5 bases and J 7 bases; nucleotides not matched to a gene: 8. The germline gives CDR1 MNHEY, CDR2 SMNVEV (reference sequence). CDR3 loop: CASSAQGFSQPQHF. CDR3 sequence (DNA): TGTGCCAGCAGTGCACAGGGGTTTTCCCAGCCCCAGCATTTT.

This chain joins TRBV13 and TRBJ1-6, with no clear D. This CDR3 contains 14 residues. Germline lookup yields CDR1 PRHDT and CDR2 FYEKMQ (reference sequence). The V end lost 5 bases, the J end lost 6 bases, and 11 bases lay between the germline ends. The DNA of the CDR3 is TGTGCCAGCAGCGCGAATCGGGGTAATTCACCCCTCCACTTT. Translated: CASSANRGNSPLHF.